This T cell receptor beta chain was obtained from a study of CXCR3-negative and CXCR3-positive naive CD8 T cells. As regards this clonotype: The target antigen is unknown.

The CDR3 runs to 15 residues. Germline V lookup: CDR1 MDHEN, CDR2 SYDVKM. Those CD8+ T cells considered naive were CD45RO-CCR7+CD27+CD95-. The authors made the TRB cDNA libraries by 5' RACE using UMI labels. TCRdb re-called the 5' RACE reads and shows each CDR3 protein once, DNA omitted. The sample table sets out roughly 140,000 distinct CDR3 sequences. Whole-study findings and limits: Naive CXCR3-positive cells had TRB CDR3s more hydrophobic than those of CXCR3-negative naive cells. Similarly elevated diversity marked both naive subsets, with memory CD8+ cells showing far lower diversity.

The chain employs TRBV28 and TRBJ1-2. Material for sequencing was naive CXCR3+ CD8+ T cells from blood. The subset was: CD45RO-CCR7+CD27+CD95- naive CD8+ T cells expressing CXCR3 (TNR3+). The TCR comes from a human donor in good health. Some clones in this sample may be carry-over from other donors' samples. This CDR3 reads CASSSEADLNYGYTF.